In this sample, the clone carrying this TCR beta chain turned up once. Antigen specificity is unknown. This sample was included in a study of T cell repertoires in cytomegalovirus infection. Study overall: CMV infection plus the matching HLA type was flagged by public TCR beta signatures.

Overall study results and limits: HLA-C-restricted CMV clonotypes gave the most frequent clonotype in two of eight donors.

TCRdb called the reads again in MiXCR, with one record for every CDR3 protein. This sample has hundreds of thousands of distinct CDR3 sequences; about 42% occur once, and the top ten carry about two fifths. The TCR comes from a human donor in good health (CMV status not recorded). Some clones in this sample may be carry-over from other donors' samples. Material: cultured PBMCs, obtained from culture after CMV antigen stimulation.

As DNA, the CDR3 is TGTGCCAGCAGTCCCGGACAGGGGGCCCGTGGCTACACCTTC. Translation gives CASSPGQGARGYTF. This rearrangement joins TRBV27 to TRBJ1-2, with TRBD1 matching over 11 bases. The CDR3 loop spans 14 amino acids. The germline gives CDR1 MNHEY, CDR2 SMNVEV (reference sequence). After removal of 5 bases from V and 7 bases from J, the junction contained 6 bases not matched to a gene.